Each of the 23 T cell receptor beta chains below was sequenced from the same sample in a study of cytomegalovirus exposure and HLA in healthy donors. With 60 Vbeta and 13 Jbeta primers, the PCR was carried out. Some clones are missing from TCRdb's copy, which holds only in-frame ones; the method was immunoSEQ multiplex PCR. Altogether 150,000 to 200,000 clones are present, around four fifths being singletons, with the ten largest covering approximately 1.1%. Sequenced: PBMCs. The receptor source for this set is a woman between 40 and 50 years old in good health and CMV-seronegative.

The chain uses TRBV9 and TRBJ1-1, with D maybe TRBD1 (5 bases). This CDR3 comprises 15 residues. V gave up 4 bases and J gave up 0 bases, with 13 bases separating them. Germline V gene data show CDR1 as SGDLS and CDR2 as YYNGEE. Here the CDR3 DNA reads TGTGCCAGCAGCCCCCAGACAGAAGTGAACACTGAAGCTTTCTTT. Its protein is CASSPQTEVNTEAFF.

This chain joins TRBV10-3 and TRBJ1-1; 8 bases align to TRBD1. CDR3 length: 13 residues. Germline loops: CDR1 ENHRY, CDR2 SYGVKD. Unmatched junction bases numbered 6, after V lost 7 bases and J lost 5 bases. CDR3: CAINPTGETEAFF. As DNA, the CDR3 is TGTGCCATCAATCCGACAGGGGAAACTGAAGCTTTCTTT.

The chain recombines TRBV19 with TRBJ2-5, with 7 bases aligning to TRBD2. J lost 0 bases, V lost 10 bases, and 8 bases had no gene match. The germline gives CDR1 LNHDA, CDR2 SQIVND (reference sequence). CDR3 length equals 14 residues. In nucleotides, the CDR3 is TGTGCCACCACGGGGAGGGGCAACCAAGAGACCCAGTACTTC. Its translation is CATTGRGNQETQYF.

The CDR3 region has the DNA TGTGCCTCCACCGACAGGGGTCAGGAAAAACTGTTTTTT. It yields the protein CASTDRGQEKLFF. V and J are TRBV7-2 and TRBJ1-4; 8 bases align to TRBD1. Per germline, CDR1 SGHTA and CDR2 FQGNSA. This CDR3 is 13 amino acids long. Trimming took 11 bases from V and 8 from J; bases not matched to a gene: 10.

The rearrangement joins TRBV28 to TRBJ1-4; 7 bases align to TRBD1. Germline lookup yields CDR1 MDHEN and CDR2 SYDVKM. This CDR3 contains 14 residues. J was trimmed by 3 bases and V by 6 bases; bases with no gene match: 4. CDR3 in DNA: TGTGCCAGCAGGACGGGACAGTCTAATGAAAAACTGTTTTTT. Residues: CASRTGQSNEKLFF. Using reference TRBV28 and TRBJ1-4 for the parts outside the CDR3, the full variable domain is DVKVTQSSRYLVKRTGEKVFLECVQDMDHENMFWYRQDPGLGLRLIYFSYDVKMKEKGDIPEGYSVSREKKERFSLILESASTNQTSMYLCASRTGQSNEKLFFGSGTQLSVL.

This clone has more than one count but fewer than ten. This specimen includes other DNA sequences encoding the same CDR3. The V call is TRBV6-5, the J call TRBJ1-3; D is possibly TRBD1 (6 bases). Trimming removed 6 bases from V and 1 base from J, with 7 bases in between. Germline V lookup: CDR1 MNHEY, CDR2 SVGAGI. This CDR3 region has 13 residues. The CDR3 here is CASRGGSGNTIYF. For the CDR3, the DNA is TGTGCCAGCAGAGGGGGTTCTGGAAACACCATATATTTT.

This sequence joins TRBV11-2 and TRBJ1-3; D is uncertain. Germline V gene sequence: CDR1 SGHAT, CDR2 FQNNGV. Trimming shortened V by 5 bases and J by 3 bases, and 5 bases separated the two germline ends. The CDR3 loop spans 12 amino acids. CDR3 in amino acids: CASSRSGNTIYF. The CDR3 DNA is TGTGCCAGCAGCCGCAGTGGAAACACCATATATTTT.

The chain recombines TRBV30 with TRBJ2-1, with a possible D match to TRBD1 (6 bases). V dropped 2 bases and J dropped 1 base, with 15 bases sitting between them. CDR1 and CDR2 (germline): GTSNPN, SVGIG (reference sequence). This CDR3 has 16 residues. The CDR3 DNA is TGTGCCTGGAGTCCCCAGGGGTTGGCATCCTACAATGAGCAGTTCTTC. This codes for CAWSPQGLASYNEQFF. The whole variable domain, remainder taken from reference TRBV30 and TRBJ2-1, is SQTIHQWPATLVQPVGSPLSLECTVEGTSNPNLYWYRQAAGRGLQLLFYSVGIGQISSEVPQNLSASRPQDRQFILSSKKLLLSDSGFYLCAWSPQGLASYNEQFFGPGTRLTVL.

For this clone: One end of the junction is discordant with germline, which a read error may explain. The chain employs TRBV7-7 and TRBJ2-5, with TRBD2 matching 7 bases. CDR1 is SSHAT and CDR2 is FNYEAQ in the germline V gene (reference sequence). The CDR3 spans 16 residues. In nucleotides, the CDR3 is TGTGCTAGCAGCTTAGGTAGTGGGAGGGCCGAGGAGACCCAGTACTTC. Translating gives CASSLGSGRAEETQYF. The variable domain in full, with the rest retrieved from reference TRBV7-7 and TRBJ2-5, is GAGVSQSPRYKVTKRGQDVTLRCDPISSHATLYWYQQALGQGPEFLTYFNYEAQPDKSGLPSDRFSAERPEGSISTLTIQRTEQRDSAMYRCASSLGSGRAEETQYFGPGTRLLVL.

The chain joins TRBV10-3 to TRBJ1-1; tentative D call: TRBD1 (6 bases). Germline V gene sequence: CDR1 ENHRY, CDR2 SYGVKD. Trimming pared 6 bases from V and 4 bases from J, leaving 12 bases between. CDR3 length: 13 residues. Here the CDR3 reads CAISWGGGTEAFF. CDR3 in DNA: TGTGCCATCAGCTGGGGGGGCGGCACTGAAGCTTTCTTT.

The rearrangement links TRBV4-1 to TRBJ2-1; 8 nucleotides line up with TRBD2. J lost 7 bases, V lost 1 base, and 12 bases had no gene match. There are 17 residues in the CDR3. Germline V gene lookup returns CDR1 MGHRA and CDR2 YSYEKL. CDR3 in DNA: TGCGCCAGCAGCCAAGTCGCCCCGAGCGGGAGTTTTAATGAGCAGTTCTTC. Amino acids: CASSQVAPSGSFNEQFF.

J is TRBJ1-3 and V is TRBV7-2; no definite D call. This CDR3 region has 14 residues. V was cut by 7 bases and J by 0 bases, with 10 bases left in between. The germline CDR1 and CDR2 sequences are SGHTA and FQGNSA. Written as DNA, the CDR3 is TGTGCCAGCACCCCGGAGAGCTCTGGAAACACCATATATTTT. Its protein product is CASTPESSGNTIYF.

This rearrangement joins TRBV7-2 to TRBJ1-3, with 8 bases lining up with TRBD1. The CDR3 has 18 residues. Germline CDR1 reads SGHTA; CDR2 reads FQGNSA. The V gene end was trimmed by 3 bases and the J gene end by 0 bases; junction bases not matched to a gene: 10. The CDR3 coding sequence is TGTGCCAGCAGCTTTACCGGGACAGGAGGGACCTCTGGAAACACCATATATTTT. This encodes CASSFTGTGGTSGNTIYF.

The chain joins TRBV6-1 to TRBJ2-4; a possible D gene is TRBD2 (7 bases). The CDR3 contains 15 residues. Germline V gives CDR1 MNHNS, CDR2 SASEGT. The V gene lost 4 bases and the J gene lost 8 bases, with 18 bases spanning the gap. The CDR3 here is CASSGRGGSLDIQYF. The CDR3, as DNA: TGTGCCAGCAGTGGAAGGGGGGGTTCATTGGACATTCAGTACTTC.

The rearrangement uses TRBV29-1 and TRBJ2-7; D unresolved. V lost 4 bases, J lost 6 bases, and 16 bases lay in between. The CDR3 is 13 residues long. Germline CDR1 and CDR2: SQVTM and ANQGSEA. DNA of the CDR3: TGCAGCGTTGTCTCACTCCCTCAGGTCGAGCAGTACTTC. This codes for CSVVSLPQVEQYF.

The genes are TRBV30 and TRBJ1-1; D not certain. Germline V gives CDR1 GTSNPN, CDR2 SVGIG (reference sequence). This CDR3 contains 9 residues. V lost 3 bases and J lost 10, with 6 bases in between. CDR3 DNA sequence: TGTGCCTGGAGACGGGGAGCTTTCTTT. Amino acids: CAWRRGAFF.

This clone appeared once. The chain carries TRBV5-1 and TRBJ2-7; 7 nucleotides match TRBD2. CDR3 size: 15 residues. The ends lost 2 bases at V and 3 bases at J; junction bases unmatched: 8. Germline V gene lookup returns CDR1 SGHRS and CDR2 YFSETQ. The chain's CDR3 is CASSFWGGRVYEQYF. The CDR3 DNA is TGCGCCAGCAGCTTTTGGGGGGGAAGAGTCTACGAGCAGTACTTC.

The chain couples TRBV9 to TRBJ2-1; 9 bases are a match to TRBD1. Per the germline V gene, CDR1 is SGDLS and CDR2 is YYNGEE. This CDR3 region has 17 residues. With 4 bases clipped from V and 7 bases from J, the junction kept 15 bases outside the gene matches. This CDR3 reads CASSPRPVGQGTNEQFF. The CDR3 DNA reads as TGTGCCAGCAGCCCAAGGCCGGTGGGACAGGGAACGAATGAGCAGTTCTTC.

DNA for the CDR3: TGCGCCAGCAGCTTGGCCGGGACAGTGCATGTGAACACTGAAGCTTTCTTT. As protein: CASSLAGTVHVNTEAFF. This chain uses TRBV5-1 with TRBJ1-1; 7 nucleotides agree with TRBD1. V lost 0 bases, J lost 0 bases, and 8 bases stayed unmatched. The CDR3 runs to 17 residues. From germline, CDR1 is SGHRS and CDR2 YFSETQ. The whole variable domain, filled in from reference TRBV5-1 and TRBJ1-1, reads KAGVTQTPRYLIKTRGQQVTLSCSPISGHRSVSWYQQTPGQGLQFLFEYFSETQRNKGNFPGRFSGRQFSNSRSEMNVSTLELGDSALYLCASSLAGTVHVNTEAFFGQGTRLTVV.

The chain is built from TRBV5-1 and TRBJ2-1, with 11 bases lining up with TRBD2. This CDR3 has 16 residues. CDR1 and CDR2 from the germline V gene are SGHRS and YFSETQ. V trimming: 3 bases; J trimming: 1 base; junction bases outside the gene matches: 3. CDR3 bases: TGCGCCAGCAGCTCCGGGACTAGCGGTTCCTACAATGAGCAGTTCTTC. Translation gives CASSSGTSGSYNEQFF.

This chain connects TRBV19 to TRBJ2-5, with D possibly matching TRBD1 (5 bases). The DNA end favors TRBJ2-7, so the J call may be wrong. The CDR3 sequence is 16 residues long. Germline V gives CDR1 LNHDA, CDR2 SQIVND (reference sequence). CDR3 residues: CASSIGSSRQGYEQYF. In DNA form, the CDR3 reads TGTGCCAGTAGTATAGGATCGAGCAGGCAGGGCTACGAGCAGTACTTC.

This chain links TRBV19 with TRBJ1-1; no firm D call. CDR1 LNHDA and CDR2 SQIVND come from the germline V gene (reference sequence). This CDR3 comprises 12 residues. Trimming took off 9 bases at V and 5 bases at J, with 13 bases between the two ends. Here the CDR3 reads CASRDSRTEAFF. CDR3 in DNA: TGTGCCAGCCGTGATTCTCGGACTGAAGCTTTCTTT.

This chain links TRBV15 with TRBJ1-5; TRBD1 aligns across 9 bases. The CDR3 totals 16 residues. The V segment lost 0 bases and the J segment 7 bases; nucleotides outside the gene matches: 7. CDR1 LNHNV and CDR2 YYDKDF come from the germline V gene (reference sequence). The CDR3 sequence is CATSRDMRTGEQPQHF. The DNA of the CDR3 is TGTGCCACCAGCAGAGATATGAGGACAGGGGAACAGCCCCAGCATTTT.